This T cell receptor (beta chain) was obtained from a study of early T cells in non-severe SARS-CoV-2 infection. Study details: Sequencing was performed on bulk RNA from unsorted whole blood, leaving chains unpaired.

V was pared by 1 base and J by 3 bases, with 15 bases between. Germline V gene data show CDR1 as LGHNA and CDR2 as YNFKEQ. This CDR3 comprises 16 residues. TCRdb reprocessed the 5' RACE reads with MiXCR, giving one entry per CDR3 protein. The table records tens of thousands of distinct CDR3 sequences, 6.2% of them present only once. This sequence originates from an adult who was a healthcare worker with PCR-confirmed SARS-CoV-2 infection or an uninfected control (not recorded which). Source: whole blood, taken at baseline. This sequence joins TRBV4-2 and TRBJ2-5; tentatively, D is TRBD1 or TRBD2 (5 bases each). CDR3 amino acids: CASSQGARDGEETQYF. The CDR3 nucleotides are TGTGCCAGCAGCCAAGGGGCGAGGGACGGGGAAGAGACCCAGTACTTC.